Here is one T cell receptor (beta chain) with its context. By how much of the sample it makes up, this clone is medium-sized (0.01 to 0.1%). The antigen this receptor binds is unknown. Per-nucleotide qualities are absent, and no much larger clonotype sits a single base away. Each PCR received spiked-in synthetic TCR analog templates so that absolute template abundance could be estimated from read counts. TCRbeta CDR3 regions were amplified from genomic DNA with bias-controlled V and J gene primers using the immunoSEQ assay. Sequencing of rearranged TCRbeta segments was done at approximately 20X coverage. On the authors' methods: Sequencing errors were corrected by clustering, and CDR3s were annotated against IMGT so that V, D and J genes could be assigned. Downstream analyses used only productive TCRbeta rearrangements, leaving out any out-of-frame or stop-codon sequences. To compute clonality, Shannon entropy was normalized by the log of the number of unique productive sequences and then subtracted from one. Clones differing between time points or between blood and tumor were identified by Fisher's exact test with Benjamini-Hochberg correction at adjusted p below 0.01. Imported from immuneACCESS, the table was reduced by TCRdb to in-frame sequences with V and J called. These copies leave out some clones; in studies compared against another copy, an unresolved V gene accounts for under half, and the cause of the remainder is not known. That table furnishes V, J and clone size, whereas the DNA furnished D and trimming. The sample table lists tens of thousands of clones, 87% of them with a count of one. The ten largest clones capture roughly 3.1% of the sample.

A total of around 30 patients with locally advanced or metastatic urothelial carcinoma, treated at Memorial Sloan Kettering on a trial protocol, made up the cohort. Peripheral blood mononuclear cells were collected pretreatment and during treatment, with between 1 and 8 total time points obtained per patient. The Qiagen DNeasy Blood extraction kit was used to purify genomic DNA from total PBMCs and tumor samples. PBMCs were collected pretreatment and during treatment, and were isolated and stored as previously described. This record belongs to a study of PD-L1 blockade in urothelial cancer (dated by TCRdb to the late 2010s). Concerning the study at large: All patients started therapy at some point between 2014 and 2016 and received atezolizumab 1,200 mg intravenously every 3 weeks. Durable clinical benefit was achieved by nine patients and was not achieved by 20 patients. Patients had an ECOG performance status of 0 or 1 and had received between 0 and 3 prior chemotherapy regimens. Pretreatment blood TCR-seq was available for twenty-nine patients, at least one posttreatment blood collection was obtained for around 24 patients, and tumor TCR-seq was available for around 24 patients. Blood samples were analyzed at two time points: 3 weeks after treatment start (second dose) and 6 weeks after treatment start. The study, an exploratory multi-omic analysis, examined somatic, immune and clinical correlates of response to PD-L1 blockade with atezolizumab in urothelial cancer. In the same patients who had TCR sequencing, pretreatment tumors also underwent whole exome sequencing and RNA sequencing. About 90% of the roughly 29 patients were identified as males with urothelial cancer of bladder origin, and a prior smoking history was reported by 18 of 29 patients. Pretreatment tumor samples and matched peripheral blood, collected serially before and after atezolizumab treatment, underwent TCR sequencing. Blood samples gave a median of 141,255 T cells and some 83,000 unique TCRs, with a median clonality of 0.080. Durable clinical benefit meant progression-free survival longer than 6 months, and TCR features were also tested against progression-free and overall survival.

Inclusive of the bounding cysteine and phenylalanine, the CDR3 is 15 residues long. Just the 45-base CDR3 DNA is kept, in frame starting at base 1. Taken from the germline V gene, the CDR1 and CDR2 loops are LGHNA and YNFKEQ. The germline ends are 13 bases apart after V is trimmed by 0 bases and J by 10 bases. What the work shows at the level of the full study, not this receptor alone: A pretreatment peripheral blood TCR clonality below the median was linked to improved progression-free and overall survival. Greater expansion of tumor-associated TCR clones in peripheral blood 3 weeks after the start of treatment was observed in patients with durable benefit (n of about 20, p = 0.022). Because of the small sample size (n ≈ 29) and the many exploratory analyses performed, the results are intended to be regarded as hypothesis-generating.

The source of this sequence is a man between 50 and 59 years old with urothelial cancer. Source: PBMCs, taken around atezolizumab (anti-PD-L1) treatment. The sequence joins TRBV4-2 to TRBJ1-6; a weak D assignment points to TRBD1 (5 bases agree). The encoded CDR3 is CASSQEEGRQSPLHF. The nucleotides are TGTGCCAGCAGCCAAGAGGAGGGGCGGCAATCACCCCTCCACTTT.